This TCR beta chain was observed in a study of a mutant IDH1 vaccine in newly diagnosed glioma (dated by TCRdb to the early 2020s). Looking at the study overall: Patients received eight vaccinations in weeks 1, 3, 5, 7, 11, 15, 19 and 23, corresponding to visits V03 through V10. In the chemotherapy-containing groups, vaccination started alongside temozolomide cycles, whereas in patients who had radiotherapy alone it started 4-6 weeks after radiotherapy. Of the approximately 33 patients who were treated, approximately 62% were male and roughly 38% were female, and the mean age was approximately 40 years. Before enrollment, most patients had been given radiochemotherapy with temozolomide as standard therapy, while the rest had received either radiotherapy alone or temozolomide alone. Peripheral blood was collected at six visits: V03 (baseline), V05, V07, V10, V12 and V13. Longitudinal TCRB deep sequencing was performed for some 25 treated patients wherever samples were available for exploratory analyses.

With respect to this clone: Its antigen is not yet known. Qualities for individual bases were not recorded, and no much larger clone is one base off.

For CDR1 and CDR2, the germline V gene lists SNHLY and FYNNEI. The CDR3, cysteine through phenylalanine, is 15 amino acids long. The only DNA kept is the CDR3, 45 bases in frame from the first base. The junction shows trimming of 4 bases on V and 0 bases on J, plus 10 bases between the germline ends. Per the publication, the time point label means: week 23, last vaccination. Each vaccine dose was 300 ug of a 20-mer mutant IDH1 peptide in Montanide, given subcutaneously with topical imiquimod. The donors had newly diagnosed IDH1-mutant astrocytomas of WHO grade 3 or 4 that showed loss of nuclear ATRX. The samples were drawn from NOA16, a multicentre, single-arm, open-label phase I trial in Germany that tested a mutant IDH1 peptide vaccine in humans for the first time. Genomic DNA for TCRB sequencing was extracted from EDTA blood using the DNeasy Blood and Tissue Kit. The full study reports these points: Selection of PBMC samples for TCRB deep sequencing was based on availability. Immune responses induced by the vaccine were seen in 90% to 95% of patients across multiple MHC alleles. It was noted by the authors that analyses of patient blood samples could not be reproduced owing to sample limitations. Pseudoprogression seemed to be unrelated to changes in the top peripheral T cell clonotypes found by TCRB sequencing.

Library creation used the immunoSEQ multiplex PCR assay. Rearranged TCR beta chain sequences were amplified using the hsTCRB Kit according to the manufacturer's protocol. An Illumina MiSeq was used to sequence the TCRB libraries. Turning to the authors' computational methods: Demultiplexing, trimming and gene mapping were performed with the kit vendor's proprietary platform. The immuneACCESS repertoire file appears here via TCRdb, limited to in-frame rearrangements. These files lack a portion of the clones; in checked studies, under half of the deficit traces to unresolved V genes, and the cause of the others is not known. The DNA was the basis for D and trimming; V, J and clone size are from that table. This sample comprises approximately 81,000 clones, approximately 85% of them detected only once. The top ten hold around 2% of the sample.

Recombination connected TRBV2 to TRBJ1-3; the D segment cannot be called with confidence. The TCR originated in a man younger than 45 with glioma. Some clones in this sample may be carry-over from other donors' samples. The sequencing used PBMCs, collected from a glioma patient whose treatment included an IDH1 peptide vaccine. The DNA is TGTGCCAGCAGTGTAGGTCGAGTCTCTGGAAACACCATATATTTT. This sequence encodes CASSVGRVSGNTIYF.